A selection of T cell receptor beta chains follows, all from one sample in a study of blood T cell repertoires in COVID-19. The assay was immunoSEQ multiplex PCR, and TCRdb's table has in-frame clones only and misses some. The sample records fewer than 300,000 clones, 82% being singletons. Sequencing was performed on peripheral blood. These receptors originate from a woman under 30 with acute or convalescent COVID-19. Each CDR3 is given with its conserved first and last residue. D genes are given only for firm matches. Expanded clones get a size class; other rows say once, few or many, or leave the size out.

NA	NA	TRBV19	TRBJ1-5	TGTGCCAGTAGTACCCTGGACAGTTACAATCAGCCCCAGCATTTT	CASSTLDSYNQPQHF
NA	TRBD1	TRBV4-3	TRBJ1-6	TGCGCCAGCAGCCAAGCTTTAGGGGGGACAGGCAATTCACCCCTCCACTTT	CASSQALGGTGNSPLHF
NA	NA	TRBV7-9	TRBJ1-1	TGTGCCAGCAGCTTAAGACAAACGAACACTGAAGCTTTCTTT	CASSLRQTNTEAFF
once	NA	TRBV5-8	TRBJ1-5	TGTGCCAGCAGTGCGGGGGGTAATAGCAATCAGCCCCAGCATTTT	CASSAGGNSNQPQHF
NA	NA	TRBV19	TRBJ1-1	TGTGCCAGTAGACAGGGCTACACTGAAGCTTTCTTT	CASRQGYTEAFF
NA	TRBD2	TRBV28	TRBJ2-7	TGTGCCAGCAGTTTAATGGGGGCGGGAGGCCAGTACGAGCAGTACTTC	CASSLMGAGGQYEQYF
NA	TRBD2	TRBV5-4	TRBJ2-5	TGTGCCAGCAGCTTCCTGACATGGACTAGCGGCCCCAAAGAGACCCAGTACTTC	CASSFLTWTSGPKETQYF
few	NA	TRBV11-2	TRBJ2-3	TGTGCCAGCAGCTTAGATTTTCCGTCGAGTACAGATACGCAGTATTTT	CASSLDFPSSTDTQYF
few	TRBD1	TRBV30	TRBJ1-2	TGTGCCTGGAGCCGAACCCCCGGTGGAGGGGGCTGGGTTAACTATGGCTACACCTTC	CAWSRTPGGGGWVNYGYTF
NA	NA	TRBV12-5	TRBJ1-1	TGTGCTAGTGGTTTACACACCAGGGGAGAGCACACTGAAGCTTTCTTT	CASGLHTRGEHTEAFF
NA	NA	TRBV3-1/TRBV3-2	TRBJ2-5	TGTGCCAGCAGCCAAAATGCGGACCAAGAGACCCAGTACTTC	CASSQNADQETQYF
NA	NA	TRBV6-5	TRBJ1-6	TGTGCCAGCAGTTACAAAGGCGGGGGGCCCGGTTCACCCCTCCACTTT	CASSYKGGGPGSPLHF
few	TRBD2	TRBV19	TRBJ2-3	TGTGCCAGTAGTATCGGACTAGCGGGAGGGGTGTTTGGAGATACGCAGTATTTT	CASSIGLAGGVFGDTQYF
NA	TRBD2	TRBV27	TRBJ2-7	TGTGCCAGCAGCGCTTTCGGGCTAGCGGACTACGAGCAGTACTTC	CASSAFGLADYEQYF
NA	TRBD1	TRBV5-8	TRBJ2-7	TGTGCCAGCAGCTTGGATGGGACAGGGGTCTACGAGCAGTACTTC	CASSLDGTGVYEQYF
once	TRBD2	TRBV7-8	TRBJ2-7	TGTGCCAGCAGCCCCAGACTAGCGGGAGATAAGCCCGGGGGTGAGCAGTACTTC	CASSPRLAGDKPGGEQYF
NA	NA	TRBV30	TRBJ1-1	TGTGCCTGGAGACATGTAGACAGGAACACTGAAGCTTTCTTT	CAWRHVDRNTEAFF
NA	NA	TRBV5-1	TRBJ1-5	TGCGCCAGCAGCTTGGGGGACAACAATCAGCCCCAGCATTTT	CASSLGDNNQPQHF
NA	NA	TRBV20-1	TRBJ1-5	TGCAGTGCTAGTCAATCCAGTCAGCCCCAGCATTTT	CSASQSSQPQHF
NA	NA	TRBV11-2	TRBJ2-1	TGTGCCAGCAGCTTACAGGGCCTAGCGTACAATGAGCAGTTCTTC	CASSLQGLAYNEQFF
NA	TRBD2	TRBV7-3	TRBJ2-2	TGTGCCAGCAGCTCTAGCGGGAGTAACACCGGGGAGCTGTTTTTT	CASSSSGSNTGELFF
few	TRBD2	TRBV28	TRBJ2-7	TGTGCCATATCACTAGCGGGAGGGGGCTCCTACGAGCAGTACTTC	CAISLAGGGSYEQYF
NA	NA	TRBV27	TRBJ1-5	TGTGCCAGCAGTTCGTCTAATTTAGGCAATCAGCCCCAGCATTTT	CASSSSNLGNQPQHF
NA	TRBD2	TRBV5-6	TRBJ2-6	TGTGCCAGCAGCTTACGGACTAGCGGGGGGTCTGGGGCCAACGTCCTGACTTTC	CASSLRTSGGSGANVLTF